A selection of T cell receptor beta chains follows, all from one sample in a study of molecular identifiers for immune sequencing clone quantification. TCRdb recomputed calls from the PCR reads with MiXCR, one row per CDR3 protein. The sample carries about half a million distinct CDR3 sequences, roughly 25% recorded once. Specimen: naive CD8+ T cells from blood, with Jurkat cell RNA spiked in. Receptors originate from a human donor in good health. Some libraries in this study had Jurkat cell RNA spiked in. Both conserved end residues are part of each CDR3. A D gene is named only where the DNA matches it firmly. Rows may omit the clone size; those that give it use once, few, many or a size class.

clone_size: few; j_call: TRBJ2-7; d_call: -; v_call: TRBV11-2; cdr3_aa: CASLGKTYEQYF; cdr3_nt: TGTGCCAGCCTAGGGAAAACCTACGAGCAGTACTTC
clone_size: -; j_call: TRBJ1-1; d_call: TRBD1; v_call: TRBV30; cdr3_aa: CAWSPTAGTGTEAFF; cdr3_nt: TGTGCCTGGAGTCCAACCGCCGGGACAGGGACTGAAGCTTTCTTT
clone_size: many; j_call: TRBJ2-7; d_call: -; v_call: TRBV12-3/TRBV12-4; cdr3_aa: CASSFALVEQYF; cdr3_nt: TGTGCCAGCAGTTTTGCCTTGGTCGAGCAGTACTTC
clone_size: -; j_call: TRBJ1-1; d_call: -; v_call: TRBV12-5; cdr3_aa: CASGLGRGTEAFF; cdr3_nt: TGTGCTAGTGGTCTTGGCAGGGGCACTGAAGCTTTCTTT
clone_size: -; j_call: TRBJ2-2; d_call: -; v_call: TRBV9; cdr3_aa: CASGVLSGRYTGELFF; cdr3_nt: TGTGCCAGCGGCGTACTGTCGGGACGGTACACCGGGGAGCTGTTTTTT
clone_size: -; j_call: TRBJ2-3; d_call: TRBD2; v_call: TRBV4-3; cdr3_aa: CASSQDRAGGADTQYF; cdr3_nt: TGCGCCAGCAGCCAAGATAGGGCGGGAGGAGCAGATACGCAGTATTTT
clone_size: few; j_call: TRBJ1-2; d_call: -; v_call: TRBV3-1; cdr3_aa: CASSQAGTNYGYTF; cdr3_nt: TGTGCCAGCAGCCAAGCAGGCACCAACTATGGCTACACCTTC
clone_size: many; j_call: TRBJ2-7; d_call: -; v_call: TRBV28; cdr3_aa: CASSPHPSYEQYF; cdr3_nt: TGTGCCAGCAGTCCGCACCCGTCCTACGAGCAGTACTTC
clone_size: -; j_call: TRBJ1-4; d_call: -; v_call: TRBV20-1; cdr3_aa: CSARLTGMRFF; cdr3_nt: TGCAGTGCGAGACTTACGGGGATGAGGTTTTTT
clone_size: -; j_call: TRBJ2-7; d_call: -; v_call: TRBV4-1; cdr3_aa: CASSQVKGDMGEQYF; cdr3_nt: TGCGCCAGCAGCCAAGTAAAGGGGGACATGGGGGAGCAGTACTTC
clone_size: -; j_call: TRBJ1-2; d_call: -; v_call: TRBV7-9; cdr3_aa: CAIDYSRTPNYGYTF; cdr3_nt: TGTGCCATCGACTATAGCCGAACTCCTAACTATGGCTACACCTTC
clone_size: -; j_call: TRBJ2-2; d_call: -; v_call: TRBV4-1; cdr3_aa: CARSQGRSGANTGELFF; cdr3_nt: TGCGCCCGCAGCCAAGGGCGGAGCGGCGCGAACACCGGGGAGCTGTTTTTT
clone_size: -; j_call: TRBJ2-1; d_call: TRBD2; v_call: TRBV20-1; cdr3_aa: CSARSGLAAYNEQFF; cdr3_nt: TGCAGTGCTAGATCCGGACTAGCGGCCTACAATGAGCAGTTCTTC
clone_size: -; j_call: TRBJ1-2; d_call: -; v_call: TRBV12-3/TRBV12-4; cdr3_aa: CASSPSFGADGYTF; cdr3_nt: TGTGCCAGCAGTCCCTCTTTTGGGGCGGATGGCTACACCTTC
clone_size: -; j_call: TRBJ1-6; d_call: TRBD1; v_call: TRBV12-3/TRBV12-4; cdr3_aa: CASSLTGHSGSPLHF; cdr3_nt: TGTGCCAGCAGTCTGACAGGGCATAGCGGGTCACCCCTCCACTTT
clone_size: many; j_call: TRBJ2-7; d_call: TRBD1; v_call: TRBV6-5; cdr3_aa: CASSPGTGGNEQYF; cdr3_nt: TGTGCCAGCAGTCCCGGGACAGGGGGCAACGAGCAGTACTTC
clone_size: -; j_call: TRBJ2-1; d_call: TRBD1; v_call: TRBV4-1; cdr3_aa: CASSQRDRYNEQFF; cdr3_nt: TGCGCCAGCAGCCAACGGGACAGATACAATGAGCAGTTCTTC
clone_size: few; j_call: TRBJ2-7; d_call: TRBD2; v_call: TRBV5-4; cdr3_aa: CASSGGLDYEQYF; cdr3_nt: TGTGCCAGCAGCGGGGGACTAGACTACGAGCAGTACTTC